This T cell receptor (beta chain) was identified in a study of beta chain features in type 1 diabetes. The junction had 10 bases not matched to a gene; V was cut back by 4 bases and J by 1 base. This CDR3 contains 18 residues. The germline V gene encodes CDR1 SGHTA and CDR2 FQGNSA. Reverse transcribing all isolated RNA meant expressed TCRB transcripts were sequenced. The average output of naive, central memory and regulatory T cell samples was 3 million to 4 million reads. Method: immunoSEQ multiplex PCR; TCRdb's copy keeps in-frame clones and lacks some. Among about 290,000 clones listed, 8% were seen once. Whole-study results and caveats: Type 1 diabetes patients had moderately but significantly shorter TCRB CDR3s in all four CD4+ subsets.

This clone has a handful of counts. Its specificity is not known. V usage is TRBV7-2 and J usage is TRBJ2-5, with 12 bases fitting TRBD2. This sequence originates from a woman between 18 and 29 years old in good health. Sequencing was carried out using central memory CD4+ T cells from blood. The CDR3 DNA is TGTGCCAGCAGCTCCCCCAAGGGGACTAGCGGGCTCCAAGAGACCCAGTACTTC. Translating it yields CASSSPKGTSGLQETQYF.